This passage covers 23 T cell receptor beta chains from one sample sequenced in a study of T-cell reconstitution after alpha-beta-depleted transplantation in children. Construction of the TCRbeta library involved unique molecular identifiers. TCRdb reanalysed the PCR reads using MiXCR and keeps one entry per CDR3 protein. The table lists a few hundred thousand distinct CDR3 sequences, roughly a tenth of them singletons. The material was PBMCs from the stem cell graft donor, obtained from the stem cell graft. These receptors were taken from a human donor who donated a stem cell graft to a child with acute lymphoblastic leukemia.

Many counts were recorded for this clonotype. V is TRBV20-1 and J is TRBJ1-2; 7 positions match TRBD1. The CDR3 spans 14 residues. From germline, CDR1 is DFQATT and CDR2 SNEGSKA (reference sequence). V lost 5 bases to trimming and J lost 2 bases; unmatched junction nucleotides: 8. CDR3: CSAENRGSNYGYTF. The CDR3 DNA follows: TGCAGTGCTGAGAACAGGGGATCGAACTATGGCTACACCTTC.

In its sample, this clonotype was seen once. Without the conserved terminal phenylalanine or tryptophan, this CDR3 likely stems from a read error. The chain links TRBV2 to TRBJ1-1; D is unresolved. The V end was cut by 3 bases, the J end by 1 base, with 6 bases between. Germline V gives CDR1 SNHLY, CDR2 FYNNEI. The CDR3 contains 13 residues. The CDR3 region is CASSDEGNTEAFC. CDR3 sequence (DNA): TGTGCCAGCAGTGATGAAGGGAACACTGAAGCTTTCTGT.

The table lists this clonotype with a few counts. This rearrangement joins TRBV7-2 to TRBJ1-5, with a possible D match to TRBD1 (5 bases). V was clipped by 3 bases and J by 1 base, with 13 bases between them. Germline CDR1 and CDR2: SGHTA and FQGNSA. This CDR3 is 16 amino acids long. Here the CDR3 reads CASSLGGEWSNQPQHF. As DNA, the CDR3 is TGTGCCAGCAGCTTGGGAGGGGAATGGAGCAATCAGCCCCAGCATTTT.

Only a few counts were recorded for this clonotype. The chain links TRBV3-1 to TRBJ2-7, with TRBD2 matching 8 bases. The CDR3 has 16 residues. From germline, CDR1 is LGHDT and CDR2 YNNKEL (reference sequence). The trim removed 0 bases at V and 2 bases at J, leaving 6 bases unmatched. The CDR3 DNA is TGTGCCAGCAGCCAAGATGGTAGCGGGGACGCCTACGAGCAGTACTTC. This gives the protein CASSQDGSGDAYEQYF.

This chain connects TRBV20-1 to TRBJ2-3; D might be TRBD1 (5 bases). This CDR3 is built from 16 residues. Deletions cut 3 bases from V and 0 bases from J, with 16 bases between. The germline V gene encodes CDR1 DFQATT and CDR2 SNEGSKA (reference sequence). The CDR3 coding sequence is TGCAGTGCTAGTATTACAGGTTTCACTAGCACAGATACGCAGTATTTT. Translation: CSASITGFTSTDTQYF.

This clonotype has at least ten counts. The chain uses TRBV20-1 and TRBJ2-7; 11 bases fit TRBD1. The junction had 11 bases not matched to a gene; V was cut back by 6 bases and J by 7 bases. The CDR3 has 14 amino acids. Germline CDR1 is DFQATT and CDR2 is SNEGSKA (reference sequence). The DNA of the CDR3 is TGCAGTGCCATGGACAGGGGGCTTCTGGGGGAGCAGTACTTC. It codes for CSAMDRGLLGEQYF.

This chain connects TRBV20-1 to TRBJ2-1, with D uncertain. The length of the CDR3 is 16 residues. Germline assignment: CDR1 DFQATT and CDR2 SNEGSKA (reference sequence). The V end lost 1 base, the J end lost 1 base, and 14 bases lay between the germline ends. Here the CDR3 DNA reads TGCAGTGCTAGAGTCCCAGGCAACTCGTCCTACAATGAGCAGTTCTTC. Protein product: CSARVPGNSSYNEQFF.

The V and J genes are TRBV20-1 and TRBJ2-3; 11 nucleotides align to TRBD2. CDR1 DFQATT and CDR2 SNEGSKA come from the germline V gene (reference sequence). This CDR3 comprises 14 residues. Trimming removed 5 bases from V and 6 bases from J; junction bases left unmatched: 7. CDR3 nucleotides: TGCAGTGCTTGCTCTAGCGGGGGGACTGATACGCAGTATTTT. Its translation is CSACSSGGTDTQYF.

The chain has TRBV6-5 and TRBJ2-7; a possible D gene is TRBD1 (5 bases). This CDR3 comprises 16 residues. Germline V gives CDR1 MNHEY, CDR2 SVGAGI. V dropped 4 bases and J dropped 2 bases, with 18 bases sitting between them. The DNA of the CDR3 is TGTGCCAGCAGTTCCCCGAGGCAGGGAAGGGCCTACGAGCAGTACTTC. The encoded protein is CASSSPRQGRAYEQYF.

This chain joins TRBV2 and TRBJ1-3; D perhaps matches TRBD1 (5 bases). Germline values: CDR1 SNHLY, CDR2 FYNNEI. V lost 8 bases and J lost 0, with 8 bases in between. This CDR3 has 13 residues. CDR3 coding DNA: TGTGCCAGCGGGGCAGCCTCTGGAAACACCATATATTTT. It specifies CASGAASGNTIYF.

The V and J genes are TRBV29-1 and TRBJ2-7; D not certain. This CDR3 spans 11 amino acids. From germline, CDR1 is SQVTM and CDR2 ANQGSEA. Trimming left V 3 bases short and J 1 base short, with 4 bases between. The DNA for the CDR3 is TGCAGCGTTGAGGCTTCCTACGAGCAGTACTTC. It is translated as CSVEASYEQYF.

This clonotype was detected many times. The CDR3 is CAISEAPGQGAGQPQHF. As DNA, the CDR3 is TGTGCCATCAGTGAGGCACCGGGACAGGGGGCCGGTCAGCCCCAGCATTTT. The rearrangement joins TRBV10-3 to TRBJ1-5; 12 bases line up with TRBD1. The length of the CDR3 is 17 residues. V gave up 2 bases and J gave up 6 bases; unmatched junction bases: 8. CDR1 and CDR2 from the germline V gene are ENHRY and SYGVKD.

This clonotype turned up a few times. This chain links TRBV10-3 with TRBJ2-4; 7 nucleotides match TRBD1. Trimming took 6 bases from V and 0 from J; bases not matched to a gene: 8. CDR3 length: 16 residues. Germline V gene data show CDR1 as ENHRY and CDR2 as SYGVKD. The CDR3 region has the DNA TGTGCCATCAGCAGAGACAGGGACCTAGCCAAAAACATTCAGTACTTC. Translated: CAISRDRDLAKNIQYF.

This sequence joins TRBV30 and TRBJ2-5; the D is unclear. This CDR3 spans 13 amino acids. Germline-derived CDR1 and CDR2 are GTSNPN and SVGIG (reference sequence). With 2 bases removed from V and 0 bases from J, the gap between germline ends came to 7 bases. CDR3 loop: CAWSLADQETQYF. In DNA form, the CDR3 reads TGTGCCTGGAGTCTCGCGGACCAAGAGACCCAGTACTTC.

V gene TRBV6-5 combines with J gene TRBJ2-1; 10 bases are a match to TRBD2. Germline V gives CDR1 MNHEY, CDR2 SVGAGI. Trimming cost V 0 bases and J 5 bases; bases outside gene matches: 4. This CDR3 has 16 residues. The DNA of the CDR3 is TGTGCCAGCAGTTACTCTAAGCGGGGGGGCCACAATGAGCAGTTCTTC. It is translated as CASSYSKRGGHNEQFF.

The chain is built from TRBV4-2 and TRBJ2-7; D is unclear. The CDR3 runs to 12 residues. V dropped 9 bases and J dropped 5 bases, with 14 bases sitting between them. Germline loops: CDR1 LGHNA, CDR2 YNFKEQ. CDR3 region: CASSETIHEQYF. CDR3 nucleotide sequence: TGTGCCAGTTCGGAGACAATCCACGAGCAGTACTTC.

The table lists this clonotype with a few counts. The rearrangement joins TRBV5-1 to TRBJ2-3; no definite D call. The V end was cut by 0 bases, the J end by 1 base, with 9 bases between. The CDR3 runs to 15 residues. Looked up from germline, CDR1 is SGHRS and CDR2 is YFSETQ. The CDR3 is CASSLARQGTDTQYF. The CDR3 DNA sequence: TGCGCCAGCAGCTTGGCCCGTCAGGGCACAGATACGCAGTATTTT.

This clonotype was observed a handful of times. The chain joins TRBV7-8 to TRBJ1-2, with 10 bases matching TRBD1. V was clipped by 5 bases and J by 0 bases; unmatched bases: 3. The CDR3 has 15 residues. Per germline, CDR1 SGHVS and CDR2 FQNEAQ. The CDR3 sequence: CASSPGTGANYGYTF. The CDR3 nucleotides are TGTGCCAGCAGCCCCGGGACAGGGGCTAACTATGGCTACACCTTC.

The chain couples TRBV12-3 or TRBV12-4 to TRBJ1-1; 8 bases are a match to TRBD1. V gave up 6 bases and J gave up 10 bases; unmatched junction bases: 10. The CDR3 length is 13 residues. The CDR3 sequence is CASRRQGIVLAFF. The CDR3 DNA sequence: TGTGCCAGCAGACGACAGGGGATCGTCCTAGCTTTCTTT.

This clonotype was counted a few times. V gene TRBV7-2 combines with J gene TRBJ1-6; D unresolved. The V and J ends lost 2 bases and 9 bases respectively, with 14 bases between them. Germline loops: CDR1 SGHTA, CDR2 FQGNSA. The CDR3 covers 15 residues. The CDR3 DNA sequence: TGTGCCAGCAGCTTAATATGGGCCGGATCTTCACCCCTCCACTTT. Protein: CASSLIWAGSSPLHF.

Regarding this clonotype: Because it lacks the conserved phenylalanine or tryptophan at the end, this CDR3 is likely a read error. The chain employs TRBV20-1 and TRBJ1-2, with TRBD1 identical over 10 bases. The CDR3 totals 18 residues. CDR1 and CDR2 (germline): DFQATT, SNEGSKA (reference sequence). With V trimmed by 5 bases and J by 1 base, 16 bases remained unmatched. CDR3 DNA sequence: TGCAGTGCTCCAAGGCGGGACAGGGGACGCGGGCTTAACTATGGCTACACCTCC. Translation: CSAPRRDRGRGLNYGYTS.

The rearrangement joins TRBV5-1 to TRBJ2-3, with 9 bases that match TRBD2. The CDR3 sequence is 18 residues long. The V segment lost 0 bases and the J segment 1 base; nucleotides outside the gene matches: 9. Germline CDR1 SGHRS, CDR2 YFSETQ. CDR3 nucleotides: TGCGCCAGCAGCTTGGACGGTCTTTCTAGCGGGGGCACAGATACGCAGTATTTT. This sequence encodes CASSLDGLSSGGTDTQYF.

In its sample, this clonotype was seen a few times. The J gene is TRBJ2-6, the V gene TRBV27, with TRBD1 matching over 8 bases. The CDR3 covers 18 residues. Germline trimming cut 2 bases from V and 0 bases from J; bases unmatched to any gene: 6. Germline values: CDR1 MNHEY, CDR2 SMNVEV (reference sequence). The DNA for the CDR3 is TGTGCCAGCAGTTTAGTTGACAGGGGATTCTCTGGGGCCAACGTCCTGACTTTC. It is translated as CASSLVDRGFSGANVLTF. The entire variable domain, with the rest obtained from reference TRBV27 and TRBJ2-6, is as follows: EAQVTQNPRYLITVTGKKLTVTCSQNMNHEYMSWYRQDPGLGLRQIYYSMNVEVTDKGDVPEGYKVSRKEKRNFPLILESPSPNQTSLYFCASSLVDRGFSGANVLTFGAGSRLTVL.